This T cell receptor (beta chain) originates from a study of blood T cell repertoires in COVID-19. This clone was counted between two and nine times. Some clones are missing from TCRdb's copy, which holds only in-frame ones; the method was immunoSEQ multiplex PCR. The repertoire holds 90,000 to 100,000 clones, with about 70% as singletons. Germline V lookup: CDR1 GTSNPN, CDR2 SVGIG (reference sequence). The CDR3 runs 15 residues. Trimming at V came to 4 bases and at J to 2 bases, leaving 7 bases not matched to a gene. Sequencing was carried out using peripheral blood. The origin of this receptor is a woman in her fifties or sixties in a cohort sampled during active or convalescent COVID-19. This chain uses TRBV30 with TRBJ2-5; TRBD1 matches at 10 bases. CDR3 in amino acids: CAWTRGGQGQETQYF. CDR3 coding DNA: TGTGCCTGGACCAGAGGGGGACAGGGGCAAGAGACCCAGTACTTC.